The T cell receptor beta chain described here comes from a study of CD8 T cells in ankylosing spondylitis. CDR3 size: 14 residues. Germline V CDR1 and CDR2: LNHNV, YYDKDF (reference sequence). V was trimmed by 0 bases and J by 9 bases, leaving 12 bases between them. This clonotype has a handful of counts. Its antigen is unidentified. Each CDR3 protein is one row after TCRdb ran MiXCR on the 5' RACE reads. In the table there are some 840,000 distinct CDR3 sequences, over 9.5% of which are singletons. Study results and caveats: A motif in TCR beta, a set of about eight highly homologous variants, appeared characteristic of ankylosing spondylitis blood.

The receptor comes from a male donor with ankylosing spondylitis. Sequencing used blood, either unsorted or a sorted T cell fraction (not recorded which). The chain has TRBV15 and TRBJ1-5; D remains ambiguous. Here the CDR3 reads CATSRDNRFGPQHF. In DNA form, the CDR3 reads TGTGCCACCAGCAGAGATAACCGGTTTGGGCCCCAGCATTTT.